This is a list of T cell receptor beta chains from one sample in a study of T cell responses to AZD1222 COVID-19 vaccine. Using immunoSEQ multiplex PCR, the repertoire was profiled, and TCRdb retains in-frame clones only, with some absent. This sample has roughly 190,000 clones, with more than 90% found just once. This specimen consisted of peripheral blood, obtained 28 days after the second dose of the MenACWY control vaccine. The receptors were gathered from an adult who received the MenACWY meningococcal vaccine as a control. The CDR3 runs from the conserved cysteine through the conserved F or W. D genes are given only for firm matches.

>TRBV5-4|TRBJ2-7|-
CASSLTGPPYEQYF
>TRBV30|TRBJ1-2|-
CAWKPDGYTF
>TRBV3-1/TRBV3-2|TRBJ1-2|TRBD1
CASSQGGQGAHGYTF
>TRBV15|TRBJ2-7|TRBD2
CATSRGGASGTYEQYF
>TRBV7-2|TRBJ1-4|-
CASSWQGSREKLFF
>TRBV7-2|TRBJ2-1|TRBD2
CASRLAGGSSSYNEQFF
>TRBV19|TRBJ1-4|-
CASSPDRNEKLFF
>TRBV7-2|TRBJ1-5|TRBD1
CASSPDRVSFGQPQHF
>TRBV4-2|TRBJ1-2|TRBD1
CASSQDSAGGRGIIYGYTF
>TRBV24-1|TRBJ1-2|-
CATSDWAGRNYGYTF
>TRBV7-9|TRBJ2-1|-
CASSLGQGDNEQFF
>TRBV2|TRBJ1-5|-
CASSEGFQPQHF
>TRBV6-1|TRBJ1-2|-
CASSEMDFGGYTF
>TRBV19|TRBJ2-7|-
CASSIRRGGYEQYF
>TRBV10-3|TRBJ1-2|-
CAITPLKTDGYTF
>TRBV7-2|TRBJ2-7|-
CASSRRVSSYEQYF
>TRBV2|TRBJ2-2|TRBD2
CASSKTSGRTGELFF
>TRBV5-1|TRBJ1-6|-
CASRHAQGLANSPLHF
>TRBV4-3|TRBJ1-5|-
CASSATEKNQPQHF
>TRBV2|TRBJ2-1|TRBD2
CASSPFGTSGNEQFF
>TRBV6-2/TRBV6-3|TRBJ2-2|TRBD2
CASSVLAPRGELFF
>TRBV7-3|TRBJ1-1|-
CASSAGRNTEAFF
>TRBV27|TRBJ2-7|-
CASSLLGTFYEQYF
>TRBV5-6|TRBJ2-1|-
CASSPGGTSMGQFF
>TRBV7-2|TRBJ2-7|-
CASSARSLAHEQYF
>TRBV27|TRBJ2-7|-
CASSGTYDRGGYEQYF
>TRBV5-1|TRBJ1-5|-
CASSLAGGNQPQHF
>TRBV2|TRBJ2-2|-
CASSGDSMGGELFF
>TRBV18|TRBJ2-2|TRBD2
CASSPEVGTSGTGELFF
>TRBV3-1/TRBV3-2|TRBJ2-3|TRBD2
CASSLVVTSGPNTQYF
>TRBV2|TRBJ1-1|-
CASSGLVYRYTEAFF
>TRBV11-2|TRBJ1-1|-
CASSLDQAPEAFF
>TRBV10-3|TRBJ2-4|-
CAISEGEDPKNIQYF
>TRBV19|TRBJ2-2|-
CASARPGHYRIANTGELFF